This T cell receptor (beta chain) was recorded in a study of human T cells and chemical hapten exposure. The overall study: The study traced per-sample TCR yield variation mainly to small differences in pooled library volumes.

Total RNA was extracted from unfractionated whole blood. This clonotype has ten or more counts. Its antigen is undetermined. As the library was built, unique molecular identifiers were attached to individual cDNA molecules. In the original analysis: Counting gave a median of roughly 97,000 TCRs per sample, with values ranging from about 20,000 to 750,000. Using its own MiXCR run on the 5' RACE reads, TCRdb lists one record per CDR3 protein. The V and J calls were determined by TCRdb, not by the authors. The sample contains some 78,000 distinct CDR3 sequences, about 8.4% of which appear only once. Whole-study findings and limits: No alteration of TCRs above 1 in 1000 frequency was seen with DPC sensitization.

V was cut by 3 bases and J by 1 base, with 7 bases left in between. There are 13 residues in the CDR3. From germline, CDR1 is SQVTM and CDR2 ANQGSEA. This chain uses TRBV29-1 with TRBJ2-4; D not resolved. The clonotype originates from a male donor in good health. The DNA of the CDR3 is TGCAGCGTTGAGGGCAGGGCCAAAAACATTCAGTACTTC. Protein sequence: CSVEGRAKNIQYF.